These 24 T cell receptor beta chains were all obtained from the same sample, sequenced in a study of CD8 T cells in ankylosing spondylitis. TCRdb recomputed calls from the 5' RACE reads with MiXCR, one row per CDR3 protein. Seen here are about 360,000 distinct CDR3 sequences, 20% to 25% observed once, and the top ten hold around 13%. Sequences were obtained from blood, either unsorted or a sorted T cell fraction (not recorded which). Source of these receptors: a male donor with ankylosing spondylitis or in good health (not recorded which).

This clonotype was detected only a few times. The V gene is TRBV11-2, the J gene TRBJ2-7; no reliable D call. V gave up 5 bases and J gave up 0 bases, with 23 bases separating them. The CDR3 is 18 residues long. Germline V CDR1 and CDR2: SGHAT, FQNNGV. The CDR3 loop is CASSPLNGFQDPSYEQYF. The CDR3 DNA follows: TGTGCCAGCAGCCCCCTCAACGGGTTTCAGGACCCCTCCTACGAGCAGTACTTC.

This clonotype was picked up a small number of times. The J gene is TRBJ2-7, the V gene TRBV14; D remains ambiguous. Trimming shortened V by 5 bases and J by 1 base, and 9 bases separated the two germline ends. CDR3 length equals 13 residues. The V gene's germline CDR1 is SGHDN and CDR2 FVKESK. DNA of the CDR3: TGTGCCAGCAGCGCGGCAGTATCCTACGAGCAGTACTTC. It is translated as CASSAAVSYEQYF.

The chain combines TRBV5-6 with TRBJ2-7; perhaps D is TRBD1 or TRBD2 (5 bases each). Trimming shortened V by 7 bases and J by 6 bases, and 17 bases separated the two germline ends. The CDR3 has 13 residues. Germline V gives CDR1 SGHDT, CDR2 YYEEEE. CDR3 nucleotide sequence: TGTGCCAGCGGCCCGGGGCCGACCTGCGAGCAGTACTTC. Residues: CASGPGPTCEQYF.

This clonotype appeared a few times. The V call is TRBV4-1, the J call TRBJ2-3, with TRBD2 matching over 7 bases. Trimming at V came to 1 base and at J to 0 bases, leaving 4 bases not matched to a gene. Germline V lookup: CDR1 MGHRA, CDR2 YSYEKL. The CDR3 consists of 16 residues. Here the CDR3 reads CASSQVGSGSTDTQYF. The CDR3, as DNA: TGCGCCAGCAGCCAAGTCGGTAGCGGGAGCACAGATACGCAGTATTTT.

CDR3 sequence: CSVEDGLSYEQYF. As DNA, the CDR3 is TGCAGCGTTGAGGACGGCCTCTCCTACGAGCAGTACTTC. The chain is built from TRBV29-1 and TRBJ2-7; D is unresolved. Germline CDR1 is SQVTM and CDR2 is ANQGSEA. Deletions cut 3 bases from V and 0 bases from J, with 9 bases between. The CDR3 length is 13 residues.

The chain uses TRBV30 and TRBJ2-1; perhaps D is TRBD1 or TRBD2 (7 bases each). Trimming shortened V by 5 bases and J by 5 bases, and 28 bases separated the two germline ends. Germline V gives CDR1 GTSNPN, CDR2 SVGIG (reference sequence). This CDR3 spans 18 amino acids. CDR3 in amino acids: CAWGAYTYPTGRDNEQFF. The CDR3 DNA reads TGTGCCTGGGGGGCGTACACCTATCCGACAGGGAGGGACAATGAGCAGTTCTTC.

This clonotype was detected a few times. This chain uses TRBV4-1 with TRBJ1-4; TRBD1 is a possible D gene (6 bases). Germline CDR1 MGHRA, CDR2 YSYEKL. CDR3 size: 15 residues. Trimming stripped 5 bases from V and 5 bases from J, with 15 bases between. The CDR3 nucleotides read TGCGCCAGCAGCGTCCACAGGGAAGGAAATGAAAAACTGTTTTTT. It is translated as CASSVHREGNEKLFF.

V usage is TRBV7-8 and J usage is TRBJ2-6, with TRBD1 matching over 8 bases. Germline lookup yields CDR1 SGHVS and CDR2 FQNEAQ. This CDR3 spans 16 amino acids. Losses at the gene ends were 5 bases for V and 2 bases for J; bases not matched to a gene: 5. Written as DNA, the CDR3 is TGTGCCAGCAGCCGACAGGGGTGGGCTGGGGCCAACGTCCTGACTTTC. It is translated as CASSRQGWAGANVLTF.

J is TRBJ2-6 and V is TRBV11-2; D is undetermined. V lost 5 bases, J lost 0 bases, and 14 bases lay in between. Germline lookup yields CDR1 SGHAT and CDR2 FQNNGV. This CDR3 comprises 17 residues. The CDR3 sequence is CASSPLLKTSGANVLTF. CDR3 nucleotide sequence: TGTGCCAGCAGCCCACTATTAAAGACCTCTGGGGCCAACGTCCTGACTTTC.

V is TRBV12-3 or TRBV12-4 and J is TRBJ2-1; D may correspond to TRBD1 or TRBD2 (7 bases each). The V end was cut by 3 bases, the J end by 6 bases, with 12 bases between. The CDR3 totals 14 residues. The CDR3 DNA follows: TGTGCCAGCAGTTTTCAGGGGGGGGGCAATGAGCAGTTCTTC. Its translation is CASSFQGGGNEQFF.

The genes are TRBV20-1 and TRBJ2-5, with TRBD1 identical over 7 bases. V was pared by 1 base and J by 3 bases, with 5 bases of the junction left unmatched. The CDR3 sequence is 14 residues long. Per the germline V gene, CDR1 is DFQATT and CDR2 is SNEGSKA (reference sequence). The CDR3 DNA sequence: TGCAGTGCTAGAGCACTTACAGGGGAAGAGACCCAGTACTTC. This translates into CSARALTGEETQYF.

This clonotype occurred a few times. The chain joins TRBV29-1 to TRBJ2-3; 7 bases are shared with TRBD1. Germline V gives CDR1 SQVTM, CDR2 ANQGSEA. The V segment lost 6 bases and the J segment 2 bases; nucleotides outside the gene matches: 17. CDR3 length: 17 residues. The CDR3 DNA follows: TGCAGCGTCCGAGGTGGGCTAGGGACAGCCTTCACAGATACGCAGTATTTT. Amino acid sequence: CSVRGGLGTAFTDTQYF.

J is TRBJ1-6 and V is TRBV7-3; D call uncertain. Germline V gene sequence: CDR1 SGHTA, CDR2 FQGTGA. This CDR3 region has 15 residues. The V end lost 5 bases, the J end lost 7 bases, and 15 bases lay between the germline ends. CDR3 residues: CASSPLGGGNSPLHF. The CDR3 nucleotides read TGTGCCAGCAGCCCCCTCGGCGGCGGGAATTCACCCCTCCACTTT.

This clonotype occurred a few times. Here the CDR3 reads CASSVVSGLGSEAFF. The CDR3 coding sequence is TGTGCCAGCAGCGTAGTTTCAGGCCTCGGTTCTGAAGCTTTCTTT. The chain combines TRBV9 with TRBJ1-1; D remains ambiguous. Trimming removed 0 bases from V and 6 bases from J, with 15 bases in between. CDR3 length equals 15 residues. CDR1 is SGDLS, CDR2 YYNGEE, per germline.

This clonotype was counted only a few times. The CDR3 DNA follows: TGTGCCAGCAGCTTAATGGGGATTTCGATGAACACTGAAGCTTTCTTT. Translation gives CASSLMGISMNTEAFF. The chain carries TRBV7-6 and TRBJ1-1; D unclear. The CDR3 sequence is 16 residues long. V gave up 2 bases and J gave up 0 bases, with 13 bases separating them. CDR1 is SGHVS and CDR2 is FNYEAQ in the germline V gene.

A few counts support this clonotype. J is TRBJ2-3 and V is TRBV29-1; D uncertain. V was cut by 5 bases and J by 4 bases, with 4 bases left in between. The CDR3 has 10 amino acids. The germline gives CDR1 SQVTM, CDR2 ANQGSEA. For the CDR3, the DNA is TGCAGCGTTCTGTCAGATACGCAGTATTTT. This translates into CSVLSDTQYF.

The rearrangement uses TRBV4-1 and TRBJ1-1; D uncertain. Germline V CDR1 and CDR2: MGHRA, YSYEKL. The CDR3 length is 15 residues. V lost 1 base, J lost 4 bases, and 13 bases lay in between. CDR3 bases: TGCGCCAGCAGCCAAGGGTATTTTCGGGGCACTGAAGCTTTCTTT. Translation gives CASSQGYFRGTEAFF.

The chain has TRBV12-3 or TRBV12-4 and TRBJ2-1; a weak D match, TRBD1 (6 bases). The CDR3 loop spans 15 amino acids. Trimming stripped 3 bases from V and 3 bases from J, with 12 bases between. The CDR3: CASSFRDTDYNEQFF. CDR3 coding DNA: TGTGCCAGCAGTTTTCGGGACACAGACTACAATGAGCAGTTCTTC.

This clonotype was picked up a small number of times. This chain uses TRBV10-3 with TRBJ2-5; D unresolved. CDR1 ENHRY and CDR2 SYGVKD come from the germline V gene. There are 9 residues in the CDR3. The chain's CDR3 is CVMSKTQYF. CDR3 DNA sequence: TGTGTAATGAGTAAGACCCAGTACTTC.

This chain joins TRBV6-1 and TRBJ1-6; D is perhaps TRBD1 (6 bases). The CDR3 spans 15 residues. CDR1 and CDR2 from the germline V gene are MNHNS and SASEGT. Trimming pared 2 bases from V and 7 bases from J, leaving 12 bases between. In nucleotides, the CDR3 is TGTGCCAGCAGTGAATTCTGGACAGACAATTCACCCCTCCACTTT. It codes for CASSEFWTDNSPLHF.

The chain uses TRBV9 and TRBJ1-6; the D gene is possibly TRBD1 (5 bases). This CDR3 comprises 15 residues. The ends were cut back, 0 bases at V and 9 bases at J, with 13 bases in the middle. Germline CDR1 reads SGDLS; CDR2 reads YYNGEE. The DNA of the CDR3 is TGTGCCAGCAGCGTAGGGGGCCCGGTGGGTTCACCCCTCCACTTT. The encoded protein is CASSVGGPVGSPLHF.

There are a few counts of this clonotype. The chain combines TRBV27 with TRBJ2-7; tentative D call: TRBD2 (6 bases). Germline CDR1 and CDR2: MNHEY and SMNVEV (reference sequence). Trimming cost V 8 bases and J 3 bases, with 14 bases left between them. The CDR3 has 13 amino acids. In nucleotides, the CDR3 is TGTGCCAGCGGGATGGGACTTTACTACGAGCAGTACTTC. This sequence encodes CASGMGLYYEQYF.

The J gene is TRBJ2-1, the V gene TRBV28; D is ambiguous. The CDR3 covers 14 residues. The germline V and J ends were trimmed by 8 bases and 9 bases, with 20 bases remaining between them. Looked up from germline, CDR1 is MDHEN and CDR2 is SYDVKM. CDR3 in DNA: TGTGCCAGCCTTCCTCCTACAGTTCCCGGTGAGCAGTTCTTC. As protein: CASLPPTVPGEQFF.

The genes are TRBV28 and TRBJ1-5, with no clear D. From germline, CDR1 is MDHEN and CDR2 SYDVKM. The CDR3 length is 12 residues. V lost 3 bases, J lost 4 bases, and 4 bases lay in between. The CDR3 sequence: CASSLENQPQHF. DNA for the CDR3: TGTGCCAGCAGTTTGGAGAATCAGCCCCAGCATTTT.